This TCR beta chain was recovered during a study of cytomegalovirus exposure and HLA in healthy donors. Study-wide results and caveats: A few CMV-associated chains were confirmed in vitro to be specific for CMV antigens. According to the study, roughly 180 TCR beta chains were cytomegalovirus-associated. Many donors shared some public TCRs, even though most TCR sequences were rare.

Using immunoSEQ multiplex PCR, the repertoire was profiled, and TCRdb retains in-frame clones only, with some absent. The table includes roughly 190,000 clones, roughly 86% detected once. To note about this clone: Its antigen is not identified.

The CDR3 contains 19 residues. The germline V gene encodes CDR1 LNHNV and CDR2 YYDKDF (reference sequence). With 3 bases removed from V and 6 bases from J, the gap between germline ends came to 27 bases. This TCR derives from a man between 25 and 39 years old in good health and CMV-seropositive. The sequencing input was PBMCs. This sequence joins TRBV15 and TRBJ1-5, with D maybe TRBD1 (5 bases). For the CDR3, the DNA is TGTGCCACCAGCAGGTACCCGGGCAGGGCTCAGGCTGGGGGTCAGCCCCAGCATTTT. Translation gives CATSRYPGRAQAGGQPQHF.